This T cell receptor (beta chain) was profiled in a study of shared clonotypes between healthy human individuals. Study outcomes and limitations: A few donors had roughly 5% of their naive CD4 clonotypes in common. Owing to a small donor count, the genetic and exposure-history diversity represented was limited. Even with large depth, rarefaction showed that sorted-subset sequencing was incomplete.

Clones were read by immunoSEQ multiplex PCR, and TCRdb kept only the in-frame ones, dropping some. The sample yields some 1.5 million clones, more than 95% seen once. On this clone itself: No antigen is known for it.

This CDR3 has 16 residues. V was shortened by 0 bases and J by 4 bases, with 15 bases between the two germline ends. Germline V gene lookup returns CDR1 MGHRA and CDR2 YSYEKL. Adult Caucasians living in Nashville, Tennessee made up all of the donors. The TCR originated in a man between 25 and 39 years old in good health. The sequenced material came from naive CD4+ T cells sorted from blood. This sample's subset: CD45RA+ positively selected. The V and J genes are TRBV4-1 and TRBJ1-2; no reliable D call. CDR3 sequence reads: CASSQDSTSWGYGYTF. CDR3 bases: TGCGCCAGCAGCCAAGATTCGACGAGTTGGGGCTATGGCTACACCTTC.